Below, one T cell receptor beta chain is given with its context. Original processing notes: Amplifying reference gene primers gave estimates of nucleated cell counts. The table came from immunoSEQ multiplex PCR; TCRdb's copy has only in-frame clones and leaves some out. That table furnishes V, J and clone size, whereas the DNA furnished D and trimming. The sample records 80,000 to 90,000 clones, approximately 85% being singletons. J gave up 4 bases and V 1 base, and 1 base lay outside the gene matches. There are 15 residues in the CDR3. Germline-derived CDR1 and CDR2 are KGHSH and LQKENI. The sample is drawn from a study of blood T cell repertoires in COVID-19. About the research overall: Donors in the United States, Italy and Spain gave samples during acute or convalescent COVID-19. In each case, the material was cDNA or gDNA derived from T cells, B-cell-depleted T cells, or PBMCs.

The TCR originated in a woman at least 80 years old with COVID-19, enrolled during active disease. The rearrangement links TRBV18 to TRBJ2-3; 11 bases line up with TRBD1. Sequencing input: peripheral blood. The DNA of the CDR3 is TGTGCCAGCTCACCACGGACAGGGGGCCCAGATACGCAGTATTTT. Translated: CASSPRTGGPDTQYF.